This record looks at one T cell receptor beta chain sequence and its context. CDR3 size: 14 residues. In germline, CDR1 is MNHEY, CDR2 SVGEGT. The ends were cut back, 1 base at V and 2 bases at J, with 8 bases in the middle. Some clones are missing from TCRdb's copy, which holds only in-frame ones; the method was immunoSEQ multiplex PCR. This table has about 140,000 clones, roughly 84% appearing once. The entry originates in a study of blood T cell repertoires in COVID-19. The sequence was collected from a man under 40 with COVID-19, enrolled during active disease. The specimen sequenced was peripheral blood. V is TRBV6-2 or TRBV6-3 and J is TRBJ1-1; D uncertain. The CDR3 here is CASSYLQSNTEAFF. The CDR3 nucleotides are TGTGCCAGCAGTTACTTACAGAGCAACACTGAAGCTTTCTTT.